This T cell receptor beta chain was sequenced during a study of cytomegalovirus exposure and HLA in healthy donors. The overall study: In a later analysis, the approximately 110 validation repertoires were reported to have used the same platform as the approximately 700 first-cohort repertoires.

Sequencing was performed with immunoSEQ multiplex PCR; in TCRdb, only in-frame clones are kept and a portion is missing. This table holds 90,000 to 120,000 clones, approximately 85% found once. It was the approximately 130-subject validation cohort, separate from the roughly 700-subject first cohort, to which the donors belonged. The study, taken as a whole, reports: In vitro experiments confirmed that three CMV-associated chains were specific for CMV antigens. Investigators reported 164 TCR beta chains as tied to cytomegalovirus.

V lost 4 bases to trimming and J lost 1 base, with 11 bases between them. In germline, CDR1 is MGHRA, CDR2 YSYEKL. The CDR3 has 15 amino acids. For this clone: No antigen is known for it.

This TCR was sampled from a woman between 18 and 30 years old in good health and CMV-seronegative. Sequencing was carried out using PBMCs. The chain joins TRBV4-1 to TRBJ1-5; D uncertain. Here the CDR3 DNA reads TGCGCCAGCAGCCTCTACGAGGGAAGCAATCAGCCCCAGCATTTT. Encoded protein: CASSLYEGSNQPQHF.